This T cell receptor (beta chain) was retrieved from a study of cytomegalovirus exposure and HLA in healthy donors. Germline V lookup: CDR1 MNHEY, CDR2 SVGAGI. V was pared by 6 bases and J by 5 bases, with 12 bases of the junction left unmatched. The CDR3 is 15 residues long. Primers: 60 Vbeta forward and 13 Jbeta reverse. Sequencing used immunoSEQ multiplex PCR; TCRdb keeps in-frame clones, though not all of them. This table has about 190,000 clones, 79% appearing once. This clonotype was sampled from a woman between 18 and 29 years old in good health and CMV-seronegative. The chain links TRBV6-5 to TRBJ1-2; TRBD1 matches at 7 bases. Sample: PBMCs. The CDR3 DNA follows: TGTGCCAGCAGACAGGGGAAGGATAAGTGGTATGGCTACACCTTC. Translation: CASRQGKDKWYGYTF.